Each of the 21 T cell receptor beta chains below was sequenced from the same sample in a study of cytomegalovirus exposure and HLA in healthy donors. TCRdb's copy holds only in-frame clones and misses some; the assay was immunoSEQ multiplex PCR. This table has 150,000 or so clones, roughly 86% appearing once. Sequenced sample: PBMCs. The receptors shown here come from a human donor in good health.

This clone was seen a single time. The chain couples TRBV7-9 to TRBJ2-7; 9 bases are a match to TRBD2. Trimming removed 4 bases from V and 7 bases from J; junction bases left unmatched: 14. Germline V gene lookup returns CDR1 SEHNR and CDR2 FQNEAQ (reference sequence). This CDR3 comprises 16 residues. This chain's CDR3 is CASSSRRVAGVQEQYF. The CDR3 nucleotides read TGTGCCAGCAGCTCCCGTAGGGTAGCGGGAGTACAAGAGCAGTACTTC.

This chain joins TRBV7-2 and TRBJ2-5, with D perhaps matching TRBD1 (6 bases). The CDR3 sequence is 16 residues long. V dropped 5 bases and J dropped 3 bases, with 19 bases sitting between them. Germline-derived CDR1 and CDR2 are SGHTA and FQGNSA. The CDR3 loop is CASSPMFPGQKETQYF. CDR3 bases: TGTGCCAGCAGCCCCATGTTTCCGGGACAAAAAGAGACCCAGTACTTC.

The V gene is TRBV18, the J gene TRBJ1-1, with D maybe TRBD1 (5 bases). V was shortened by 2 bases and J by 1 base, with 11 bases between the two germline ends. The CDR3 spans 15 residues. Germline assignment: CDR1 KGHSH and CDR2 LQKENI. CDR3 in DNA: TGTGCCAGCTCACCAGGAGGGGTAAGGAACACTGAAGCTTTCTTT. This encodes CASSPGGVRNTEAFF.

This sequence joins TRBV27 and TRBJ1-4; 8 bases are shared with TRBD1. The CDR3 covers 16 residues. Unmatched junction bases numbered 14, after V lost 6 bases and J lost 8 bases. Germline CDR1 MNHEY, CDR2 SMNVEV (reference sequence). As DNA, the CDR3 is TGTGCCAGCAGCTATAAGGGGGACAGGCGGGACGAAAAACTGTTTTTT. It is translated as CASSYKGDRRDEKLFF.

CDR3 in DNA: TGTGCCAGCAGTGCGTCGTGGCAGTACAATGAGCAGTTCTTC. This gives the protein CASSASWQYNEQFF. The V and J genes are TRBV6-1 and TRBJ2-1, with D unresolved. Trimming left V 4 bases short and J 4 bases short, with 11 bases between. The CDR3 consists of 14 residues. Germline CDR1 and CDR2: MNHNS and SASEGT.

The rearrangement links TRBV20-1 to TRBJ2-1, with D perhaps TRBD2 (5 bases). Germline CDR1 DFQATT, CDR2 SNEGSKA (reference sequence). The CDR3 runs 11 residues. Trimming left V 5 bases short and J 6 bases short, with 8 bases between. CDR3 region: CSAATSNEQFF. The CDR3 coding sequence is TGCAGTGCTGCAACTAGCAATGAGCAGTTCTTC.

The V call is TRBV25-1, the J call TRBJ2-7; TRBD1 matches at 7 bases. With V trimmed by 1 base and J by 6 bases, 12 bases remained unmatched. Germline V gene sequence: CDR1 MGHDK, CDR2 SYGVNS. CDR3 length: 16 residues. DNA of the CDR3: TGTGCCAGCAGTGAATCGGTGACAGGGAAGGTCGGCGAGCAGTACTTC. It codes for CASSESVTGKVGEQYF.

The V gene is TRBV30, the J gene TRBJ2-1, with D possibly matching TRBD1 (6 bases). The germline CDR1 and CDR2 sequences are GTSNPN and SVGIG (reference sequence). Trimming pared 6 bases from V and 4 bases from J, leaving 16 bases between. This CDR3 region has 14 residues. The chain's CDR3 is CACPRDTAYNEQFF. Here the CDR3 DNA reads TGTGCCTGTCCAAGGGACACAGCATACAATGAGCAGTTCTTC.

The rearrangement links TRBV7-2 to TRBJ1-1; D is unresolved. V shed 1 base and J shed 4 bases, with 10 bases lying between them. Germline loops: CDR1 SGHTA, CDR2 FQGNSA. This CDR3 is built from 14 residues. CDR3 sequence reads: CASSLVLSSTEAFF. In DNA form, the CDR3 reads TGTGCCAGCAGCTTAGTCCTCTCGAGCACTGAAGCTTTCTTT.

This clone was counted only a few times. The chain is built from TRBV18 and TRBJ1-2; no definite D call. Trimming pared 1 base from V and 6 bases from J, leaving 12 bases between. The CDR3 loop spans 14 amino acids. Germline V lookup: CDR1 KGHSH, CDR2 LQKENI. The DNA for the CDR3 is TGTGCCAGCTCACCACGACCCGACTCGGATGGCTACACCTTC. Translated: CASSPRPDSDGYTF.

The genes are TRBV6-6 and TRBJ2-7; 7 bases map to TRBD2. V shed 0 bases and J 2 bases; nucleotides not matched to a gene: 4. Germline V gives CDR1 MNHNY, CDR2 SVGAGI (reference sequence). The CDR3 totals 15 residues. The CDR3 DNA is TGTGCCAGCAGTTACTCGACCGGGACTACCTACGAGCAGTACTTC. Translation gives CASSYSTGTTYEQYF.

The chain combines TRBV27 with TRBJ2-4; D might be TRBD1 (6 bases). This CDR3 contains 13 residues. The V gene lost 6 bases and the J gene lost 7 bases, with 13 bases spanning the gap. Germline lookup yields CDR1 MNHEY and CDR2 SMNVEV (reference sequence). The CDR3 here is CASRSLGANIQYF. CDR3 in DNA: TGTGCCAGCAGAAGTTTGGGGGCGAACATTCAGTACTTC.

The chain has TRBV18 and TRBJ2-2, with 8 bases aligning to TRBD1. Germline CDR1 is KGHSH and CDR2 is LQKENI. The CDR3 runs 16 residues. Trimming took 3 bases from V and 0 from J; bases not matched to a gene: 3. Written as DNA, the CDR3 is TGTGCCAGCTCACCGGGACAGGCTCCGAACACCGGGGAGCTGTTTTTT. Residues: CASSPGQAPNTGELFF.

The chain combines TRBV7-9 with TRBJ1-3; D is perhaps TRBD1 (5 bases). V dropped 6 bases and J dropped 2 bases, with 14 bases sitting between them. This CDR3 has 15 amino acids. The germline V gene encodes CDR1 SEHNR and CDR2 FQNEAQ (reference sequence). The CDR3 bases are TGTGCCAGCAGTTCCCGGGGGAAAGCTGGAAACACCATATATTTT. As protein: CASSSRGKAGNTIYF.

V is TRBV9 and J is TRBJ2-7, with 15 positions matching TRBD2. The CDR3 extends over 19 amino acids. CDR1 SGDLS and CDR2 YYNGEE come from the germline V gene. V lost 4 bases and J lost 2; bases outside the gene matches: 13. The CDR3 loop reads CASSPGRSGLAGGPYEQYF. As DNA, the CDR3 is TGTGCCAGCAGCCCAGGAAGGTCCGGACTAGCGGGAGGGCCCTACGAGCAGTACTTC.

V usage is TRBV19 and J usage is TRBJ1-2; the match to TRBD1 covers 8 bases. Germline CDR1 is LNHDA and CDR2 is SQIVND (reference sequence). The CDR3 runs to 17 residues. J was trimmed by 8 bases and V by 2 bases; bases with no gene match: 16. Here the CDR3 reads CASSILGQGILSGGYTF. The DNA of the CDR3 is TGTGCCAGTAGTATACTAGGACAGGGTATTTTATCGGGAGGCTACACCTTC. Full variable domain (remainder filled in from reference TRBV19 and TRBJ1-2): DGGITQSPKYLFRKEGQNVTLSCEQNLNHDAMYWYRQDPGQGLRLIYYSQIVNDFQKGDIAEGYSVSREKKESFPLTVTSAQKNPTAFYLCASSILGQGILSGGYTFGSGTRLTVV.

The sample holds one count of this clone. This chain joins TRBV18 and TRBJ1-5; TRBD1 might be the D (5 bases). CDR1 and CDR2 (germline): KGHSH, LQKENI. The CDR3 is made up of 14 amino acids. Trimming took off 3 bases at V and 4 bases at J, with 10 bases between the two ends. The CDR3 is CASSPLGGNQPQHF. The DNA of the CDR3 is TGTGCCAGCTCACCCCTGGGGGGGAATCAGCCCCAGCATTTT.

The chain links TRBV9 to TRBJ2-3, with 8 bases aligning to TRBD2. The CDR3 runs to 15 residues. Germline trimming cut 2 bases from V and 2 bases from J; bases unmatched to any gene: 4. Germline-derived CDR1 and CDR2 are SGDLS and YYNGEE. Written as DNA, the CDR3 is TGTGCCAGCAGCGTTGATAGCGGGAACACAGATACGCAGTATTTT. Its protein product is CASSVDSGNTDTQYF.

The CDR3 is CASSLARTGYNSPLHF. CDR3 nucleotide sequence: TGTGCCAGCAGCTTGGCAAGGACAGGTTATAATTCACCCCTCCACTTT. The gene calls are TRBV5-5 and TRBJ1-6, with 7 bases aligning to TRBD1. CDR1 and CDR2 (germline): SGHKS, YYEKEE (reference sequence). The CDR3 covers 16 residues. The J segment lost 4 bases and the V segment lost 0 bases, leaving 4 bases of the junction unmatched.

This chain uses TRBV9 with TRBJ2-7; no reliable D call. The CDR3 is made up of 13 amino acids. Deletions cut 1 base from V and 4 bases from J, with 9 bases between. The germline gives CDR1 SGDLS, CDR2 YYNGEE. The chain's CDR3 is CASSVSPVYEQYF. CDR3 coding DNA: TGTGCCAGCAGCGTATCTCCAGTATACGAGCAGTACTTC.

This chain uses TRBV7-3 with TRBJ2-3; D perhaps matches TRBD1 (6 bases). Deletions cut 5 bases from V and 0 bases from J, with 12 bases between. There are 15 residues in the CDR3. The germline gives CDR1 SGHTA, CDR2 FQGTGA. CDR3 region: CASSISGTSTDTQYF. CDR3 in DNA: TGTGCCAGCAGCATATCCGGGACAAGCACAGATACGCAGTATTTT.